This T cell receptor beta chain stems from a study of blood T cell repertoires in COVID-19. Study context: From the United States, Italy and Spain came samples of acute and convalescent COVID-19.

TCRdb keeps only in-frame clones here, not all; method: immunoSEQ multiplex PCR. Of about 97,000 clones in the sample, just under 95% were seen once. CDR3 size: 14 residues. Trimming stripped 3 bases from V and 5 bases from J, with 13 bases between. Germline assignment: CDR1 SGHAT and CDR2 FQNNGV. The receptor was derived from a woman aged 50 to 60 with COVID-19, enrolled during active disease. The sample was peripheral blood. The chain has TRBV11-2 and TRBJ1-2, with D hard to call. The CDR3 nucleotides are TGTGCCAGCAGCTTTGGCGGCCGGGGATATGGCTACACCTTC. Translating it yields CASSFGGRGYGYTF.